The 7 T cell receptor beta chains listed next were all sequenced from one sample in a study of blood T cell repertoires in COVID-19. The repertoire was sequenced with immunoSEQ multiplex PCR; TCRdb's copy has only in-frame clones and lacks some. Here the sample spans over 60,000 clones, about 92% being singletons. The sequenced sample consisted of peripheral blood. These receptors were collected from a man aged 50 to 60 with COVID-19, enrolled during active disease.

The gene calls are TRBV15 and TRBJ1-2, with a weak D call TRBD1 (6 bases). Germline CDR1 reads LNHNV; CDR2 reads YYDKDF (reference sequence). Trimming stripped 1 base from V and 8 bases from J, with 17 bases between. CDR3 length: 15 residues. The CDR3 loop is CATSRGFGDTGGYTF. CDR3 DNA sequence: TGTGCCACCAGCAGAGGTTTTGGGGACACGGGCGGCTACACCTTC.

This chain joins TRBV5-1 and TRBJ2-7; a weak D match, TRBD2 (6 bases). CDR3 size: 15 residues. Germline V gene data show CDR1 as SGHRS and CDR2 as YFSETQ. V lost 0 bases, J lost 2 bases, and 12 bases lay in between. The CDR3 loop is CASSLGAGRTYEQYF. The DNA of the CDR3 is TGCGCCAGCAGCTTGGGTGCGGGACGAACCTACGAGCAGTACTTC.

This rearrangement joins TRBV7-3 to TRBJ2-3; D not certain. Deletions cut 5 bases from V and 6 bases from J, with 27 bases between. The CDR3 is made up of 18 amino acids. Germline V CDR1 and CDR2: SGHTA, FQGTGA. The chain's CDR3 is CASSPSPPGSGTADTQYF. The CDR3, as DNA: TGTGCCAGCAGCCCTTCCCCCCCCGGCTCAGGCACGGCGGATACGCAGTATTTT.

The rearrangement uses TRBV6-1 and TRBJ1-1; tentatively, D is TRBD1 (5 bases). Trimming left V 0 bases short and J 0 bases short, with 14 bases between. Germline V CDR1 and CDR2: MNHNS, SASEGT. The CDR3 is 17 residues long. The CDR3 spells CASSEAWTRRLNTEAFF. The CDR3 DNA sequence: TGTGCCAGCAGTGAAGCCTGGACAAGAAGGTTGAACACTGAAGCTTTCTTT.

This chain joins TRBV4-1 and TRBJ2-3, with D perhaps TRBD1 (6 bases). Germline V gene data show CDR1 as MGHRA and CDR2 as YSYEKL. CDR3 length: 15 amino acids. The V end was cut by 1 base, the J end by 2 bases, with 10 bases between. The CDR3 loop reads CASSQGQVFTDTQYF. The CDR3 DNA sequence: TGCGCCAGCAGCCAAGGACAGGTATTCACAGATACGCAGTATTTT.

CDR3 sequence reads: CASSRLTGNYEQYF. The CDR3 bases are TGTGCCAGCAGCCGCTTGACGGGTAACTACGAGCAGTACTTC. This sequence joins TRBV3-1 (or the pseudogene TRBV3-2) and TRBJ2-7; D call uncertain. The germline CDR1 and CDR2 sequences are LGHDT and YNNKEL (reference sequence). CDR3 size: 14 residues. Trimming shortened V by 4 bases and J by 3 bases, and 13 bases separated the two germline ends.

The genes are TRBV7-3 and TRBJ2-2, with TRBD2 matching over 7 bases. CDR1 is SGHTA and CDR2 is FQGTGA in the germline V gene. V lost 5 bases and J lost 3; bases outside the gene matches: 6. This CDR3 comprises 15 residues. The CDR3 DNA follows: TGTGCCAGCAGCCGCCGCGGGAGAGACACCGGGGAGCTGTTTTTT. It yields the protein CASSRRGRDTGELFF.